These 25 T cell receptor beta chains were sequenced from one sample in a study of T cells in Graves' hyperthyroidism and ophthalmopathy. Amplified TCR beta CDR3 regions came from RNA transcripts. During a first-round RT-PCR of the TCR CDR3, the HTBI primer set was used. TCRdb ran MiXCR on the multiplex PCR reads and lists one entry per CDR3 protein. The table has around 800,000 distinct CDR3 sequences, more than 30% seen once. What was sequenced was blood. Receptors originate from a man between 18 and 29 years old with Graves' hyperthyroidism.

This chain links TRBV19 with TRBJ1-1; 9 bases are a match to TRBD1. The J segment lost 5 bases and the V segment lost 5 bases, leaving 6 bases of the junction unmatched. This CDR3 spans 14 amino acids. In germline, CDR1 is LNHDA, CDR2 SQIVND (reference sequence). The CDR3 nucleotides read TGTGCCAGTAGTCCGACAGGGGGAACAACTGAAGCTTTCTTT. It yields the protein CASSPTGGTTEAFF.

The chain combines TRBV19 with TRBJ1-3; no clear D. Germline-derived CDR1 and CDR2 are LNHDA and SQIVND (reference sequence). Trimming pared 5 bases from V and 3 bases from J, leaving 20 bases between. The CDR3 length is 17 residues. CDR3 DNA sequence: TGTGCCAGTAGTGTCGTACGAGCCCTCTGGGGTGGAAACACCATATATTTT. Protein sequence: CASSVVRALWGGNTIYF.

Only a few counts were recorded for this clonotype. The chain carries TRBV7-9 and TRBJ2-2; D is ambiguous. This CDR3 is built from 11 residues. Germline V gene data show CDR1 as SEHNR and CDR2 as FQNEAQ (reference sequence). Trimming removed 6 bases at V and 9 bases at J, with 8 bases between. Here the CDR3 DNA reads TGTGCCAGCAGTCTCCACAGGGAGCTGTTTTTT. This translates into CASSLHRELFF.

This chain links TRBV6-7 with TRBJ2-2; D remains ambiguous. TRBV6-7 is an open reading frame whose function is uncertain. This CDR3 spans 14 amino acids. V shed 7 bases and J shed 7 bases, with 16 bases lying between them. The CDR3 DNA follows: TGTGCCAGCATAGCCTCAGGCATGGGCGGGGAGCTGTTTTTT. This codes for CASIASGMGGELFF.

This CDR3 reads CASRGGRRETQYF. CDR3 nucleotides: TGTGCCAGCAGGGGCGGGAGACGAGAGACCCAGTACTTC. The chain employs TRBV7-9 and TRBJ2-5, with 7 bases that match TRBD2. V lost 6 bases to trimming and J lost 4 bases; unmatched junction nucleotides: 5. The CDR3 extends over 13 amino acids. Germline CDR1 is SEHNR and CDR2 is FQNEAQ (reference sequence).

This clonotype appeared many times. This chain joins TRBV12-3 or TRBV12-4 and TRBJ1-1, with unresolved D. CDR3 length: 11 amino acids. Trimming cost V 5 bases and J 4 bases, with 5 bases left between them. Written as DNA, the CDR3 is TGTGCCAGCAGTCCAGCCACTGAAGCTTTCTTT. Translation: CASSPATEAFF.

This clonotype was seen many times. The J gene is TRBJ2-5, the V gene TRBV10-3; TRBD1 matches 8 bases. J gave up 4 bases and V 6 bases, and 4 bases lay outside the gene matches. CDR3 length: 13 amino acids. From germline, CDR1 is ENHRY and CDR2 SYGVKD. This CDR3 reads CAIRETGVETQYF. CDR3 DNA sequence: TGTGCCATCAGGGAGACAGGGGTAGAGACCCAGTACTTC.

The V call is TRBV7-9, the J call TRBJ2-5, with 7 bases fitting TRBD2. CDR3 length: 14 amino acids. Germline CDR1 and CDR2: SEHNR and FQNEAQ (reference sequence). V shed 5 bases, J shed 2 bases, and the junction held 5 bases outside the gene matches. The CDR3 here is CASSHRDYQETQYF. Here the CDR3 DNA reads TGTGCCAGCAGCCACCGGGACTATCAAGAGACCCAGTACTTC.

About this clonotype itself: The conserved final phenylalanine or tryptophan is absent from the CDR3, which likely points to a read error. The chain employs TRBV7-9 and TRBJ1-1; 8 positions agree with TRBD1. Germline CDR1 SEHNR, CDR2 FQNEAQ (reference sequence). V was pared by 5 bases and J by 1 base, with 3 bases of the junction left unmatched. The CDR3 contains 14 residues. The CDR3 sequence is CASSAQGGNTEAFL. In DNA form, the CDR3 reads TGTGCCAGCAGCGCACAGGGGGGGAACACTGAAGCTTTCCTT.

This sequence joins TRBV5-1 and TRBJ1-2; D is possibly TRBD1 (6 bases). Trimming took off 1 base at V and 12 bases at J, with 13 bases between the two ends. From germline, CDR1 is SGHRS and CDR2 YFSETQ. This CDR3 is built from 12 residues. DNA of the CDR3: TGCGCCAGCAGCTTGTCAGGGGCTGGAAACACCTTC. As protein: CASSLSGAGNTF.

This chain uses TRBV20-1 with TRBJ2-7; 9 bases line up with TRBD1. V shed 3 bases and J 4 bases; nucleotides not matched to a gene: 10. The germline V gene has CDR1 DFQATT and CDR2 SNEGSKA (reference sequence). There are 15 residues in the CDR3. The CDR3 sequence is CSASLGQGPLYEQYF. CDR3 bases: TGCAGTGCTAGTCTTGGACAGGGGCCATTGTACGAGCAGTACTTC.

The rearrangement links TRBV20-1 to TRBJ2-7; 12 nucleotides line up with TRBD2. Trimming cost V 6 bases and J 2 bases; bases outside gene matches: 5. This CDR3 region has 14 residues. Germline-derived CDR1 and CDR2 are DFQATT and SNEGSKA (reference sequence). DNA of the CDR3: TGCAGTGCGCCCCGGACTAGCGGGGCCTACGAGCAGTACTTC. Translation: CSAPRTSGAYEQYF.

The J gene is TRBJ1-3, the V gene TRBV6-5; D is perhaps TRBD1 (6 bases). In germline, CDR1 is MNHEY, CDR2 SVGAGI. The V gene lost 6 bases and the J gene lost 5 bases, with 17 bases spanning the gap. The CDR3 spans 15 residues. CDR3 in DNA: TGTGCCAGCAGAAGGGGCGACAGGTCACGAAACACCATATATTTT. This codes for CASRRGDRSRNTIYF.

This clonotype was recorded at least ten times. Here the CDR3 reads CSAGQNTEAFF. The CDR3 DNA reads TGCAGCGCCGGACAGAACACTGAAGCTTTCTTT. This rearrangement joins TRBV29-1 to TRBJ1-1; D possibly corresponds to TRBD1 (5 bases). Germline V gives CDR1 SQVTM, CDR2 ANQGSEA. The length of the CDR3 is 11 residues. V dropped 7 bases and J dropped 1 base, with 7 bases sitting between them.

This clonotype was counted ten times or more. The rearrangement joins TRBV29-1 to TRBJ2-7, with unresolved D. The V gene lost 4 bases and the J gene lost 5 bases, with 15 bases spanning the gap. Per the germline V gene, CDR1 is SQVTM and CDR2 is ANQGSEA. This CDR3 has 13 residues. CDR3 loop: CSVVVSDTHEQYF. CDR3 DNA: TGCAGCGTTGTGGTCTCAGACACACACGAGCAGTACTTC.

A remark on this clonotype: An end of the junction does not agree with germline; a read error may underlie this. CDR3 DNA: TGCAGTGCTGGCTACAGGGGGAACCAAGAGACCCGGTACTTC. It encodes CSAGYRGNQETRYF. The rearrangement links TRBV20-1 to TRBJ2-5; 8 nucleotides line up with TRBD1. Per the germline V gene, CDR1 is DFQATT and CDR2 is SNEGSKA (reference sequence). This CDR3 is built from 14 residues.

The chain has TRBV20-1 and TRBJ2-7; TRBD2 aligns across 9 bases. Trimming removed 0 bases from V and 2 bases from J; junction bases left unmatched: 8. Germline CDR1 DFQATT, CDR2 SNEGSKA (reference sequence). The CDR3 loop spans 16 amino acids. The CDR3 sequence: CSARDSSRGGAYEQYF. DNA of the CDR3: TGCAGTGCTAGAGATTCATCGCGGGGGGGTGCCTACGAGCAGTACTTC.

A word on this clonotype: One junction end disagrees with the germline gene, perhaps due to a read error. CDR3 sequence reads: CASSVTGTGGTDTQYF. The CDR3 nucleotides read TGTGCCAGCAGCGTCACCGGGACAGGGGGCACTGATACGCAGTATTTT. V usage is TRBV2 and J usage is TRBJ2-3, with 12 bases that match TRBD1. This CDR3 comprises 16 residues. CDR1 and CDR2 (germline): SNHLY, FYNNEI.

The CDR3 protein is CASSRGPGQGFYEQYF. CDR3 DNA: TGTGCCAGCAGCCGCGGACCGGGACAGGGTTTTTACGAGCAGTACTTC. This chain links TRBV3-1 with TRBJ2-7, with 9 bases fitting TRBD1. This CDR3 contains 16 residues. CDR1 is LGHDT and CDR2 is YNNKEL in the germline V gene (reference sequence). The V gene end was trimmed by 4 bases and the J gene end by 4 bases; junction bases not matched to a gene: 11.

In this sample, this clonotype turned up many times. CDR3 residues: CASRNQNYGYTF. The CDR3 DNA reads TGTGCCAGCAGGAACCAGAACTATGGCTACACCTTC. The chain carries TRBV6-5 and TRBJ1-2; D not resolved. This CDR3 contains 12 residues. Germline CDR1 reads MNHEY; CDR2 reads SVGAGI. Trimming pared 6 bases from V and 2 bases from J, leaving 7 bases between.

Concerning this clonotype: This clone may be a read error of a much larger clone one base away. CDR3 coding DNA: TGTGCCACCAGCAGAGCGGGGGGAACCACTGAAGCTTTCTTT. Amino acids: CATSRAGGTTEAFF. V and J are TRBV15 and TRBJ1-1, with D possibly being TRBD1 (5 bases). Germline CDR1 reads LNHNV; CDR2 reads YYDKDF (reference sequence). The length of the CDR3 is 14 residues. The V gene lost 1 base and the J gene lost 4 bases, with 10 bases spanning the gap.

The rearrangement uses TRBV29-1 and TRBJ1-1, with 7 bases identical to TRBD1. The J segment lost 4 bases and the V segment lost 5 bases, leaving 13 bases of the junction unmatched. The CDR3 length is 15 residues. The germline CDR1 and CDR2 sequences are SQVTM and ANQGSEA. The CDR3 protein is CSVRRQGRIGTEAFF. DNA for the CDR3: TGCAGCGTTCGCAGACAGGGTCGGATAGGCACTGAAGCTTTCTTT.

In this sample, this clonotype turned up a few times. This rearrangement joins TRBV14 to TRBJ1-1; D might be TRBD1 (5 bases). Trimming took 4 bases from V and 5 from J, leaving 11 bases between them. The CDR3 has 13 amino acids. Germline V gene sequence: CDR1 SGHDN, CDR2 FVKESK. The CDR3 here is CASSRGHETEAFF. The DNA for the CDR3 is TGTGCCAGCAGCCGGGGCCATGAGACTGAAGCTTTCTTT.

This clonotype has just a few counts. The V and J genes are TRBV5-1 and TRBJ1-5; TRBD1 aligns across 7 bases. CDR1 is SGHRS and CDR2 is YFSETQ in the germline V gene. Germline trimming cut 4 bases from V and 3 bases from J; bases unmatched to any gene: 10. The CDR3 is 16 amino acids. The CDR3 DNA follows: TGCGCCAGCAGCGAAAACCCCGGGACAGCCAATCAGCCCCAGCATTTT. Residues: CASSENPGTANQPQHF.

V usage is TRBV6-5 and J usage is TRBJ2-7; 10 bases align to TRBD2. This CDR3 has 15 amino acids. V dropped 0 bases and J dropped 7; count of bases not matched to a gene: 6. The germline V gene encodes CDR1 MNHEY and CDR2 SVGAGI. CDR3 loop: CASSYSSSGSDEQYF. CDR3 sequence (DNA): TGTGCCAGCAGTTACTCGTCTAGCGGGAGTGATGAGCAGTACTTC.